This entry describes one TCR beta chain. Participants, roughly 18 to 90 years old, spanned 24 US areas. All recovered Cohort 3 donors got two negative PCRs, got clearance, or saw symptom resolution. These data come from a study of blood T cell repertoires in COVID-19. The CDR3 runs to 13 residues. J lost 4 bases, V lost 5 bases, and 1 base had no gene match. Germline CDR1 reads KGHDR; CDR2 reads SFDVKD. Assay used: immunoSEQ multiplex PCR; TCRdb lists only in-frame clones, some missing. The sample lists roughly 130,000 clones, over 80% occurring once. The chain uses TRBV24-1 and TRBJ2-5; 9 nucleotides line up with TRBD1. The TCR originated in a woman under 40 who had recovered from COVID-19. The specimen sequenced was PBMCs or T cells enriched from blood (not recorded which). CDR3 in amino acids: CATSVTGGETQYF. Written as DNA, the CDR3 is TGTGCCACCAGTGTGACAGGGGGAGAGACCCAGTACTTC.